Listed below are T cell receptor beta chains from one sample, sequenced in a study of blood T cell repertoires in COVID-19. TCRdb's copy holds only in-frame clones and misses some; the assay was immunoSEQ multiplex PCR. Among a few hundred thousand clones, 70% to 90% were seen once, and the ten largest hold roughly a tenth. The sequencing sample was made of PBMCs or T cells enriched from blood (not recorded which). These receptors were collected from a woman aged 40 to 55 who had recovered from COVID-19. The CDR3 runs from the conserved cysteine through the conserved F or W. D genes are given only for firm matches. A clone size is listed for some rows: how often the clone was seen (once, few, many), or a class if it is expanded.

.	TRBV4-1	15	.	TRBJ1-1	TGCGCCAGCAGCCTAAGAGGAGGGAGGAACACTGAAGCTTTCTTT	CASSLRGGRNTEAFF
.	TRBV3-1/TRBV3-2	17	TRBD1	TRBJ1-1	TGTGCCAGCAGCCAACTTCTTATCACCAGACAGGGGACTGAAGCTTTCTTT	CASSQLLITRQGTEAFF
.	TRBV5-1	15	TRBD2	TRBJ2-7	TGCGCCAGCAGCATTAGCGGGAGCCTGACCTACGAGCAGTACTTC	CASSISGSLTYEQYF
.	TRBV30	13	.	TRBJ1-1	TGTGCCTGGAGTGGAGGGAAAACCACTGAAGCTTTCTTT	CAWSGGKTTEAFF
.	TRBV21-1	17	.	TRBJ1-5	TGTGCCAGCAGCAAAGATGCGGGACCCCTTTTCAATCAGCCCCAGCATTTT	CASSKDAGPLFNQPQHF
.	TRBV5-1	14	.	TRBJ1-3	TGCGCCAGCAGCTTGGCCGGGTACGGAAACACCATATATTTT	CASSLAGYGNTIYF
.	TRBV2	16	TRBD1	TRBJ2-2	TGTGCCAGCACCGTGGCCCGGACAGGGAACACCGGGGAGCTGTTTTTT	CASTVARTGNTGELFF
.	TRBV6-2/TRBV6-3	16	.	TRBJ1-2	TGTGCCAGCAGTTATGAGGGATTCTTCTCTAGCGATGGCTACACCTTC	CASSYEGFFSSDGYTF
.	TRBV7-9	18	.	TRBJ2-3	TGTGCCAGCAGCTTTCCCCTCTCTGCTTTCCGGAGCACAGATACGCAGTATTTT	CASSFPLSAFRSTDTQYF
.	TRBV7-9	15	.	TRBJ1-3	TGTGCCAGCAGCTTAGAGGCAGGGTACGGAAACACCATATATTTT	CASSLEAGYGNTIYF
.	TRBV7-2	17	TRBD2	TRBJ2-1	TGTGCCAGCAGCCACTGGACTAGCGGAGGGGGTTACAATGAGCAGTTCTTC	CASSHWTSGGGYNEQFF
.	TRBV28	14	.	TRBJ2-7	TGTGCCAGCAGTTTAGTACAGGACGCCTACGAGCAGTACTTC	CASSLVQDAYEQYF
.	TRBV29-1	14	.	TRBJ2-2	TGCAGCGTTGAAGTGGTCGCGGCCACCGGGGAGCTGTTTTTT	CSVEVVAATGELFF
.	TRBV6-1	20	TRBD2	TRBJ2-7	TGTGCCAGCAGTGAAGCGAGAGGTGTAGGACTAGCGGATTACTTCTACGAGCAGTACTTC	CASSEARGVGLADYFYEQYF
.	TRBV7-8	18	TRBD2	TRBJ2-2	TGTGCCAGCAGCTTACCGCCGGGGCTAGCGGGTAACACCGGGGAGCTGTTTTTT	CASSLPPGLAGNTGELFF
.	TRBV28	13	TRBD1	TRBJ2-5	TGTGCCAGCAGTCAGGGGGCCCAAGAGACCCAGTACTTC	CASSQGAQETQYF
.	TRBV7-2	13	.	TRBJ1-2	TGTGCCAGCAGCCTGGACAGCACTCGGGGCTACACCTTC	CASSLDSTRGYTF
.	TRBV27	15	.	TRBJ1-3	TGTGCCAGCAGTTTAGACAACTTCTCTGGAAACACCATATATTTT	CASSLDNFSGNTIYF
.	TRBV9	14	TRBD1	TRBJ1-4	TGTGCCAGCAGCGTCAGGGGGCTAGATGAAAAACTGTTTTTT	CASSVRGLDEKLFF
.	TRBV5-4	15	.	TRBJ2-3	TGTGCCAGCAGCTTGGGGCCGGGAGAAACAGATACGCAGTATTTT	CASSLGPGETDTQYF
.	TRBV24-1	16	.	TRBJ2-1	TGTGCCACCAGTGATTCGAGAGGGAGGTCCTACAATGAGCAGTTCTTC	CATSDSRGRSYNEQFF
once	TRBV2	13	TRBD1	TRBJ2-7	TGTGCCAGCAGTATACTCAGGGGGAACGAGCAGTACTTC	CASSILRGNEQYF
.	TRBV4-1	17	TRBD2	TRBJ2-2	TGCGCCAGCAGCGTTCGACTAGCGGGAGGGCCCACCGGGGAGCTGTTTTTT	CASSVRLAGGPTGELFF
.	TRBV29-1	16	TRBD2	TRBJ2-5	TGCAGCGTTGTTTTAACTAGCGGGAGTTTTCGAGAGACCCAGTACTTC	CSVVLTSGSFRETQYF
.	TRBV2	15	TRBD2	TRBJ2-3	TGTGCCAGAAGTGGGAAAGCGGGGAGCACAGATACGCAGTATTTT	CARSGKAGSTDTQYF
.	TRBV9	13	.	TRBJ2-3	TGTGCCAGCAGCGTTGGCAGCACAGATACGCAGTATTTT	CASSVGSTDTQYF
.	TRBV24-1	15	TRBD2	TRBJ2-1	TGTGCCACCAGTGATGCTACTAGCGGGGCGGATGAGCAGTTCTTC	CATSDATSGADEQFF
once	TRBV5-1	15	.	TRBJ1-5	TGCGCCAGCAGCTGGGGGGGAGAGGGCAATCAGCCCCAGCATTTT	CASSWGGEGNQPQHF
.	TRBV19	13	TRBD1	TRBJ2-7	TGTGCCAGTAGTCTAGGGACAGGCTACGAGCAGTACTTC	CASSLGTGYEQYF
.	TRBV19	15	TRBD1	TRBJ2-1	TGTGCCAGTAGTATATCGGACAGGGGGCACAATGAGCAGTTCTTC	CASSISDRGHNEQFF
.	TRBV5-6	13	.	TRBJ1-2	TGTGCCAGCAGCTTGGGGCAGGGGCATGGCTACACCTTC	CASSLGQGHGYTF
.	TRBV11-2	16	TRBD2	TRBJ2-7	TGTGCCAGCAGCTTAGAGAGCCTAGCGGGAGCCTACGAGCAGTACTTC	CASSLESLAGAYEQYF
.	TRBV12-5	12	.	TRBJ1-5	TGTGCTAGTGGTTTGGTACGGCAGCCCCAGCATTTT	CASGLVRQPQHF
.	TRBV7-2	16	.	TRBJ2-3	TGTGCCAGCAGCCCCGGGGGGACAGGCGGCACAGATACGCAGTATTTT	CASSPGGTGGTDTQYF
.	TRBV19	14	.	TRBJ1-2	TGTGCCAGTAGGGTGGAGAGCGGGAACTATGGCTACACCTTC	CASRVESGNYGYTF
.	TRBV5-1	18	TRBD2	TRBJ2-3	TGCGCCAGCAGCTCGCAAAGGTACGGACTAGCGGGAGTAGATACGCAGTATTTT	CASSSQRYGLAGVDTQYF
.	TRBV6-5	15	.	TRBJ1-2	TGTGCCAGCAGATGGTGGACAGATGAATCTCAGGGCTACACCTTC	CASRWWTDESQGYTF
.	TRBV6-1	16	TRBD1	TRBJ2-2	TGTGCCAGCAGTGAAGCCGGACAGGGGTGGACCGGGGAGCTGTTTTTT	CASSEAGQGWTGELFF
.	TRBV2	14	.	TRBJ1-6	TGTGCCAGCATTGGTACTCTCGGAGGTTCACCCCTCCACTTT	CASIGTLGGSPLHF
.	TRBV24-1	13	.	TRBJ1-1	TGTGCCACCAGTGATTCGGCTGTCCGGGGAGCTTTCTTT	CATSDSAVRGAFF
.	TRBV9	18	TRBD1	TRBJ2-2	TGTGCCAGCAGCGTGACAGGGGGCTCAATCGCGAACACCGGGGAGCTGTTTTTT	CASSVTGGSIANTGELFF
.	TRBV7-2	12	.	TRBJ1-3	TGTGCCAGCAGTCACTCTGGAAACACCATATATTTT	CASSHSGNTIYF
once	TRBV12-5	15	.	TRBJ1-5	TGTGCTAGTGGTTTGGTATCGAAGGGGGATCAGCCCCAGCATTTT	CASGLVSKGDQPQHF
.	TRBV7-2	13	TRBD2	TRBJ2-7	TGTGCCAGCAGCGAGCGGGGGGGACGGGAGCAGTACTTC	CASSERGGREQYF
.	TRBV4-1	15	.	TRBJ1-5	TGCGCCAGCAGTTGGGGCGGGGGGTTCGATCAGCCCCAGCATTTT	CASSWGGGFDQPQHF
.	TRBV28	15	.	TRBJ2-1	TGTGCCAGCAGTTTAGGGGACACCCTTTACAATGAGCAGTTCTTC	CASSLGDTLYNEQFF
.	TRBV7-2	13	.	TRBJ1-6	TGTGCCAGCAGCTTAGTGGAGTCCTCACCCCTCCACTTT	CASSLVESSPLHF
.	TRBV12-3/TRBV12-4	13	.	TRBJ1-2	TGTGCCAGCAGTTTAGGCAGGAACTATGGCTACACCTTC	CASSLGRNYGYTF
.	TRBV3-1/TRBV3-2	16	.	TRBJ1-3	TGTGCCAGCAGCCAACTGGACAGCGAGACTGGAAACACCATATATTTT	CASSQLDSETGNTIYF
.	TRBV11-3	13	.	TRBJ2-4	TGTGCCAGCAGCTTAGACCCGGAGAACATTCAGTACTTC	CASSLDPENIQYF
.	TRBV3-1/TRBV3-2	15	.	TRBJ2-2	TGTGCCAGCAGCCTCGCCAGGGCTAACACCGGGGAGCTGTTTTTT	CASSLARANTGELFF
.	TRBV9	19	TRBD2	TRBJ2-3	TGTGCCAGCAGCACGGGACTAGCGGGGGGACTGGGTGTCCCAGATACGCAGTATTTT	CASSTGLAGGLGVPDTQYF
.	TRBV10-1	16	.	TRBJ1-1	TGCGCCAGCAGTGAGTCCGGAAACTTAAGGAGCACTGAAGCTTTCTTT	CASSESGNLRSTEAFF